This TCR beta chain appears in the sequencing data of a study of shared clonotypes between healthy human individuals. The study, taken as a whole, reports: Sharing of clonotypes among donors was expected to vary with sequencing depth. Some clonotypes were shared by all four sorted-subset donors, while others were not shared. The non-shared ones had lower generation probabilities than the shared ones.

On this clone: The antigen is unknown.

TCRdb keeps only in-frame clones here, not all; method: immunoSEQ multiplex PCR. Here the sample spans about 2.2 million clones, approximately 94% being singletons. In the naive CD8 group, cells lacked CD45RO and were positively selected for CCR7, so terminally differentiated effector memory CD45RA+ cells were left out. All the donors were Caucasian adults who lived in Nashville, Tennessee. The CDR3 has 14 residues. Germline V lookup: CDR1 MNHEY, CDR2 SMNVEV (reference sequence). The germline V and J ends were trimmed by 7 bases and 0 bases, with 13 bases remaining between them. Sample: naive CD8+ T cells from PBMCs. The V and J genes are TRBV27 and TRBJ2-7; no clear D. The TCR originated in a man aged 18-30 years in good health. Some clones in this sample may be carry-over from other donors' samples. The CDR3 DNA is TGTGCCAGCAACTCTGGGCCTTCCTCCTACGAGCAGTACTTC. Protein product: CASNSGPSSYEQYF.